What follows describes a single TCR beta chain. The antigen remains undetermined. This CDR3 spans 15 amino acids. Germline V gene data show CDR1 as LNHDA and CDR2 as SQIVND (reference sequence). The data derive from a study of T cells expressing NK-cell markers. Findings and limits, study-wide: In four donors, these clonotypes also led the CD3+CD56-NKG2C+ fraction.

TCRdb re-called the 5' RACE reads and shows each CDR3 protein once, DNA omitted. The sample spans under 600,000 distinct CDR3 sequences; the ten largest clones claim roughly 1.4%. Sequenced material: blood T cells: a sorted CD56 or NKG2C T cell subset, CD4+ or CD8+ T cells, or bulk PBMC T cells (not recorded which). The chain joins TRBV19 to TRBJ2-6; TCRdb's assignment of TRBD1 cannot be checked, as there is no DNA. The receptor comes from a woman between 50 and 59 years old in good health. This CDR3 reads CASTPGVTGANVLTF. Full variable domain (missing parts from reference TRBV19 and TRBJ2-6): DGGITQSPKYLFRKEGQNVTLSCEQNLNHDAMYWYRQDPGQGLRLIYYSQIVNDFQKGDIAEGYSVSREKKESFPLTVTSAQKNPTAFYLCASTPGVTGANVLTFGAGSRLTVL.